These 24 T cell receptor beta chains share one sample of origin, sequenced in a study of CXCR3-negative and CXCR3-positive naive CD8 T cells. General study findings and limits: For CXCR3-positive naive cells, TRB CDR3s were more hydrophobic than those of CXCR3-negative naive cells.

Through 5' RACE with UMI labels, the TRB cDNA libraries were prepared. TCRdb reprocessed the 5' RACE reads and keeps a single row for each CDR3 protein, giving no DNA. Across approximately 100,000 distinct CDR3 sequences, the top ten clones capture roughly 0.35% of the sample. Antigens of these TCRs are unknown. Sequencing was performed on naive CXCR3+ CD8+ T cells from blood. Subset specified: CD45RO-CCR7+CD27+CD95- naive CD8+ T cells expressing CXCR3 (TNR3+). These receptors came from a human donor in good health. Some clones in this sample may be carry-over from other donors' samples.

The gene calls are TRBV7-9 and TRBJ2-7; without DNA, the TCRdb call of TRBD1 cannot be checked. This CDR3 is 15 amino acids long. The V gene's germline CDR1 is SEHNR and CDR2 FQNEAQ (reference sequence). The CDR3 protein is CASSLSGQGAREQYF.

The chain carries TRBV7-9 and TRBJ1-5; the TCRdb call, TRBD1, lacks DNA for checking. This CDR3 has 13 amino acids. Germline V gives CDR1 SEHNR, CDR2 FQNEAQ (reference sequence). The CDR3: CASSLGQGQPQHF.

This chain connects TRBV9 to TRBJ1-1; TCRdb returns TRBD1, unconfirmable since there is no DNA. CDR1 and CDR2 from the germline V gene are SGDLS and YYNGEE. The CDR3 has 16 amino acids. CDR3 loop: CASSVEVDRVYTEAFF.

The genes are TRBV5-4 and TRBJ2-1; no DNA is available, so the TRBD2 call from TCRdb remains unchecked. The CDR3 extends over 15 amino acids. The germline gives CDR1 SGHNT, CDR2 YYREEE (reference sequence). This chain's CDR3 is CASSPGERKIHEQFF.

This sequence joins TRBV7-9 and TRBJ2-3; absent DNA, TCRdb's TRBD1 call cannot be checked. Germline CDR1 is SEHNR and CDR2 is FQNEAQ (reference sequence). CDR3 length: 12 amino acids. CDR3 region: CASSLPGDTQYF.

The gene calls are TRBV11-2 and TRBJ2-2; without DNA, the TCRdb call of TRBD1 cannot be checked. Germline V gives CDR1 SGHAT, CDR2 FQNNGV. CDR3 length equals 17 residues. Here the CDR3 reads CASSPWVTGSNTGELFF.

The chain is built from TRBV29-1 and TRBJ2-2; TCRdb gives TRBD1 as the D gene, but with no DNA this cannot be confirmed. Germline V gene sequence: CDR1 SQVTM, CDR2 ANQGSEA. The CDR3 covers 13 residues. The CDR3 spells CSVEPRRTGELFF.

The chain is built from TRBV11-3 and TRBJ2-5; TCRdb selects TRBD2, and the lack of DNA leaves this call unchecked. The CDR3 length is 16 residues. From germline, CDR1 is SGHNT and CDR2 YENEEA. The CDR3 sequence: CASSLGGAGGQETQYF. Filled out from reference TRBV11-3 and TRBJ2-5, the complete variable domain reads EAGVVQSPRYKIIEKKQPVAFWCNPISGHNTLYWYLQNLGQGPELLIRYENEEAVDDSQLPKDRFSAERLKGVDSTLKIQPAELGDSAVYLCASSLGGAGGQETQYFGPGTRLLVL.

The CDR3 protein is CSVVAGQTNTGELFF. The chain is built from TRBV29-1 and TRBJ2-2; the TRBD1 assignment by TCRdb is unverifiable without DNA. Germline V gives CDR1 SQVTM, CDR2 ANQGSEA. The CDR3 is 15 residues long.

The chain uses TRBV27 and TRBJ2-3; no DNA is available, so the TRBD2 call from TCRdb remains unchecked. Per the germline V gene, CDR1 is MNHEY and CDR2 is SMNVEV (reference sequence). The CDR3 loop spans 15 amino acids. The CDR3 spells CASSPPGGGPYTQYF.

The V call is TRBV11-3, the J call TRBJ2-7; TCRdb picks TRBD2, but there is no DNA to check that call. CDR3 length: 13 residues. Germline V gives CDR1 SGHNT, CDR2 YENEEA. The CDR3 protein is CASSREVSYEQYF.

The chain carries TRBV29-1 and TRBJ2-5; TCRdb outputs TRBD1, but without DNA this stays unchecked. Looked up from germline, CDR1 is SQVTM and CDR2 is ANQGSEA. The CDR3 length is 13 residues. The CDR3 region is CSVDPQGFETQYF.

The chain joins TRBV28 to TRBJ2-5. The CDR3 consists of 11 residues. From germline, CDR1 is MDHEN and CDR2 SYDVKM. The CDR3 is CASSLRGAQYF.

The chain combines TRBV29-1 with TRBJ2-4; absent DNA, TCRdb's TRBD2 call cannot be checked. From germline, CDR1 is SQVTM and CDR2 ANQGSEA. The CDR3 loop spans 13 amino acids. CDR3 region: CSAETRTENIQYF.

V is TRBV7-9 and J is TRBJ2-4; TCRdb reports TRBD1, a call that lacks DNA to check it against. Germline values: CDR1 SEHNR, CDR2 FQNEAQ (reference sequence). The CDR3 totals 14 residues. The CDR3 sequence is CASSWTGDKNIQYF.

The genes are TRBV12-3 or TRBV12-4 and TRBJ2-2; the TCRdb D gene call, TRBD2, has no DNA to confirm it. This CDR3 is 16 amino acids long. CDR3 protein: CASSFRVAGTSGELFF.

The chain uses TRBV28 and TRBJ2-7. The CDR3 is 14 amino acids. Germline CDR1 MDHEN, CDR2 SYDVKM. CDR3 loop: CASSLTAVAYEQYF.

The chain joins TRBV5-1 to TRBJ2-7. The CDR3 loop spans 12 amino acids. Germline CDR1 is SGHRS and CDR2 is YFSETQ. The CDR3: CASRGISYEQYF.

V usage is TRBV10-1 and J usage is TRBJ2-7; TCRdb returns TRBD1, unconfirmable since there is no DNA. The CDR3 runs 15 residues. The germline V gene encodes CDR1 WNHNN and CDR2 SYGVQD (reference sequence). The CDR3: CASSELTGFTYEQYF.

The rearrangement uses TRBV15 and TRBJ1-2. From germline, CDR1 is LNHNV and CDR2 YYDKDF (reference sequence). The CDR3 sequence is 16 residues long. The CDR3 loop reads CATSRDLTARNYGYTF.

V usage is TRBV10-3 and J usage is TRBJ2-7; TCRdb indicates TRBD1, and absent DNA this call remains unverified. The germline V gene encodes CDR1 ENHRY and CDR2 SYGVKD. The CDR3 is 13 amino acids. CDR3 in amino acids: CAIMTGLRDEQYF.

This CDR3 is CASSLSFGVYEQYF. The rearrangement uses TRBV5-5 and TRBJ2-7. CDR1 and CDR2 (germline): SGHKS, YYEKEE (reference sequence). The CDR3 has 14 amino acids.

The chain combines TRBV5-1 with TRBJ2-7; TCRdb's assignment of TRBD1 cannot be checked, as there is no DNA. The CDR3 is made up of 15 amino acids. CDR1 and CDR2 (germline): SGHRS, YFSETQ. This CDR3 is CASSQSTGGTYEQYF. Based on the CDR3 plus reference TRBV5-1 and TRBJ2-7, the full variable domain is KAGVTQTPRYLIKTRGQQVTLSCSPISGHRSVSWYQQTPGQGLQFLFEYFSETQRNKGNFPGRFSGRQFSNSRSEMNVSTLELGDSALYLCASSQSTGGTYEQYFGPGTRLTVT.

The rearrangement joins TRBV20-1 to TRBJ1-2. This CDR3 spans 11 amino acids. Germline V gene lookup returns CDR1 DFQATT and CDR2 SNEGSKA (reference sequence). This CDR3 is CSVLRVYGYTF.